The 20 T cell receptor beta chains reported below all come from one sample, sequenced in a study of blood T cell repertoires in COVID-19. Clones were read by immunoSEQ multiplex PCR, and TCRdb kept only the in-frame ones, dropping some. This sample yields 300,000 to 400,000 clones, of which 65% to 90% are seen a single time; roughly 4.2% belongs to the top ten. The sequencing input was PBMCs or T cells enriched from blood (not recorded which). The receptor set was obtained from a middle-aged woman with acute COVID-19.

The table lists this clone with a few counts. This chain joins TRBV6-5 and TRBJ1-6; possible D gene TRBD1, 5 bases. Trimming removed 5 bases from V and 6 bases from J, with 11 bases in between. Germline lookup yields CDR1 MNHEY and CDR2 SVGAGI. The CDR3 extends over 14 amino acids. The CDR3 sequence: CASSTLGGNSPLHF. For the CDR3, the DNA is TGTGCCAGCAGTACATTGGGGGGTAATTCACCCCTCCACTTT.

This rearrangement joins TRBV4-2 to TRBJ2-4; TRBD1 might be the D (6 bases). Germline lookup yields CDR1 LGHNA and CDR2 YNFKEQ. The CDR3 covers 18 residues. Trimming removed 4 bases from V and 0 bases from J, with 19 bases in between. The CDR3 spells CASSPGEQGLLAKNIQYF. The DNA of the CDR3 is TGTGCCAGCAGCCCCGGTGAACAGGGCCTGCTAGCCAAAAACATTCAGTACTTC.

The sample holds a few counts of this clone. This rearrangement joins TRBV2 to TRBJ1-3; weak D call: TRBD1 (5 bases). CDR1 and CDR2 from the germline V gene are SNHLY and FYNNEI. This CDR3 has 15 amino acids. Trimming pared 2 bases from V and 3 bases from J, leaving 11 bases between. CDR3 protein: CASSESGLGGNTIYF. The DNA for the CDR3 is TGTGCCAGCAGTGAATCAGGGTTGGGTGGAAACACCATATATTTT. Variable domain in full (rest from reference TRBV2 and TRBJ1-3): EPEVTQTPSHQVTQMGQEVILRCVPISNHLYFYWYRQILGQKVEFLVSFYNNEISEKSEIFDDQFSVERPDGSNFTLKIRSTKLEDSAMYFCASSESGLGGNTIYFGEGSWLTVV.

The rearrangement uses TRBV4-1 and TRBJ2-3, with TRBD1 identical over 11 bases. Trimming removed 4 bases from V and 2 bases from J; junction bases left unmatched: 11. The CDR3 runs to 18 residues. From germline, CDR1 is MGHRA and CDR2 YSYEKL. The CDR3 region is CASSLISKGQGDTDTQYF. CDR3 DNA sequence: TGCGCCAGCAGCCTTATTTCTAAGGGACAGGGGGACACAGATACGCAGTATTTT.

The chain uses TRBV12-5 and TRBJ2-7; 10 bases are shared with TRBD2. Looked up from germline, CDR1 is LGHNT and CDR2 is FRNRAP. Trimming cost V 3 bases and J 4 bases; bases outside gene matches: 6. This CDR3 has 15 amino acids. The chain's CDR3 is CASGLEAGGSYEQYF. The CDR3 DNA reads TGTGCTAGTGGTTTAGAAGCGGGAGGGTCGTACGAGCAGTACTTC.

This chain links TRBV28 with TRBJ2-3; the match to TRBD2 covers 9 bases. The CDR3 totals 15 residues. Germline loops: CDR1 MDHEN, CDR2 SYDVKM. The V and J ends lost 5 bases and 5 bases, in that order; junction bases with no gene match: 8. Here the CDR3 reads CASSLSAGGRDTQYF. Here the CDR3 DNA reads TGTGCCAGCAGTCTTTCCGCGGGAGGGCGAGATACGCAGTATTTT.

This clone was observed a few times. CDR3 sequence (DNA): TGTGCCAGCAGCAAGACTAGCGGAGAGCAGTTCTTC. Its translation: CASSKTSGEQFF. V is TRBV7-9 and J is TRBJ2-1, with 9 bases lining up with TRBD2. The trim removed 5 bases at V and 10 bases at J, leaving 3 bases unmatched. The germline gives CDR1 SEHNR, CDR2 FQNEAQ (reference sequence). CDR3 length equals 12 residues.

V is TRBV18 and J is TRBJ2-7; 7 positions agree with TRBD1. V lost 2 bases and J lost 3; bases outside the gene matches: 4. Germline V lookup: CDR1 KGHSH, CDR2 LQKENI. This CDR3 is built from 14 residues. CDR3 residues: CASSPETGYYEQYF. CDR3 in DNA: TGTGCCAGCTCACCAGAGACAGGGTACTACGAGCAGTACTTC.

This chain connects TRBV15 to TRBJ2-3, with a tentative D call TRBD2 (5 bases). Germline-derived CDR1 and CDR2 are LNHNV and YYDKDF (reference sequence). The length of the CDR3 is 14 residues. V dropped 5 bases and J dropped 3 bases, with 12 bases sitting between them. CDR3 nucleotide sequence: TGTGCCACCAGCGAGGGAATGGGTACAGATACGCAGTATTTT. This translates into CATSEGMGTDTQYF.

The CDR3: CASSRGGSTDEQFF. CDR3 DNA: TGTGCCAGCAGTCGCGGGGGGAGCACCGATGAGCAGTTCTTC. The rearrangement joins TRBV6-2 or TRBV6-3 to TRBJ2-1; TRBD2 matches at 8 bases. The CDR3 is made up of 14 amino acids. J gave up 8 bases and V 5 bases, and 8 bases lay outside the gene matches. CDR1 and CDR2 from the germline V gene are MNHEY and SVGEGT.

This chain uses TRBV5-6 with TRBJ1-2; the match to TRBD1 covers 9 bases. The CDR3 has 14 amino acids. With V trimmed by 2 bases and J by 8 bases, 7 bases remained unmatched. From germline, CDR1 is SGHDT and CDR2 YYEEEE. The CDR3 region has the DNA TGTGCCAGCAGCTTCGCCGGGACAGGGTCCGGCTACACCTTC. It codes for CASSFAGTGSGYTF.

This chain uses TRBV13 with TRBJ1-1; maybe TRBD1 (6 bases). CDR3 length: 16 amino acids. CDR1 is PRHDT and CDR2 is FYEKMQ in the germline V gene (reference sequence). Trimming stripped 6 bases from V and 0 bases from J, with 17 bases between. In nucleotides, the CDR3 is TGTGCCAGCAGGACCTACAGGGTTAGCATGAACACTGAAGCTTTCTTT. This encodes CASRTYRVSMNTEAFF. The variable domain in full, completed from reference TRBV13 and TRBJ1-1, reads AAGVIQSPRHLIKEKRETATLKCYPIPRHDTVYWYQQGPGQDPQFLISFYEKMQSDKGSIPDRFSAQQFSDYHSELNMSSLELGDSALYFCASRTYRVSMNTEAFFGQGTRLTVV.

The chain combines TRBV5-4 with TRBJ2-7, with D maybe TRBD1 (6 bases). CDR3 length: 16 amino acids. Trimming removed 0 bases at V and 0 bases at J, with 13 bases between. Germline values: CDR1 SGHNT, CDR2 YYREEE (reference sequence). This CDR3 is CASSLARQDLSYEQYF. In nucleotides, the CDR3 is TGTGCCAGCAGCTTGGCTCGACAGGACCTCTCCTACGAGCAGTACTTC. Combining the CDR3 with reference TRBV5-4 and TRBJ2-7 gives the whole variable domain ETGVTQSPTHLIKTRGQQVTLRCSSQSGHNTVSWYQQALGQGPQFIFQYYREEENGRGNFPPRFSGLQFPNYSSELNVNALELDDSALYLCASSLARQDLSYEQYFGPGTRLTVT.

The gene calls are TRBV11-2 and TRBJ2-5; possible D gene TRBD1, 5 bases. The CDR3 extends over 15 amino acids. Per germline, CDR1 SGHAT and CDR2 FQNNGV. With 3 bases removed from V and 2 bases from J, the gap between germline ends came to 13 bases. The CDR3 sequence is CASSFGQTDQETQYF. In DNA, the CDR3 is TGTGCCAGCAGCTTTGGGCAGACAGATCAAGAGACCCAGTACTTC.

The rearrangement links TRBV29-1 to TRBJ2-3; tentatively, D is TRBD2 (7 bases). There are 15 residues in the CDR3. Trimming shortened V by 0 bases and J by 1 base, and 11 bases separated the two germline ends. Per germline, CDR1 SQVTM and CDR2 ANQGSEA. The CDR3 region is CSVEDWGGRTDTQYF. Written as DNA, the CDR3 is TGCAGCGTTGAAGATTGGGGGGGGCGCACAGATACGCAGTATTTT.

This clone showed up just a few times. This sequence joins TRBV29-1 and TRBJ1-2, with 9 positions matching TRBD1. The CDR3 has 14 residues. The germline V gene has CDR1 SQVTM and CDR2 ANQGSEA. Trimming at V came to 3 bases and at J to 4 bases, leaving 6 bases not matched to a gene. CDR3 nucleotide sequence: TGCAGCGTTGACGGACAGGGGACCACCTATGGCTACACCTTC. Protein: CSVDGQGTTYGYTF.

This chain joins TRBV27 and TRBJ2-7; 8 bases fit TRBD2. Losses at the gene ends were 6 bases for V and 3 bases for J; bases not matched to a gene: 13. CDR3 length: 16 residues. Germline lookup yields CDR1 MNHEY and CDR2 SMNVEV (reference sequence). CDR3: CASSQWREVPVYEQYF. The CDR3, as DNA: TGTGCCAGCAGCCAATGGCGGGAGGTCCCTGTCTACGAGCAGTACTTC.

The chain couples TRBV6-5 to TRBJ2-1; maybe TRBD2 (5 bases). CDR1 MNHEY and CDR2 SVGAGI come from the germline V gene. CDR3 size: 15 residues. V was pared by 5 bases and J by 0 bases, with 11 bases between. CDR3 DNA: TGTGCCAGCAGTCTTAGCGTGAGCTCCTACAATGAGCAGTTCTTC. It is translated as CASSLSVSSYNEQFF.

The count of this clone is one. CDR3 DNA sequence: TGTGCCACCAGTGATCGGACCGGGATCAATCAGCCCCAGCATTTT. This translates into CATSDRTGINQPQHF. V gene TRBV24-1 combines with J gene TRBJ1-5; D ambiguous. CDR1 is KGHDR and CDR2 is SFDVKD in the germline V gene. There are 15 residues in the CDR3. V lost 3 bases and J lost 3, with 11 bases in between.

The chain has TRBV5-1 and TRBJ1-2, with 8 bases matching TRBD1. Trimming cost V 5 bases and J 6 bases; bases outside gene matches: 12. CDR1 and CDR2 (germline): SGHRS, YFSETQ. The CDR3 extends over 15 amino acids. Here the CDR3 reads CASSAGGVLRHGYTF. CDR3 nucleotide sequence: TGCGCCAGCAGTGCAGGGGGCGTACTACGTCATGGCTACACCTTC. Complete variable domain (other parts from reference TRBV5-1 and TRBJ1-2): KAGVTQTPRYLIKTRGQQVTLSCSPISGHRSVSWYQQTPGQGLQFLFEYFSETQRNKGNFPGRFSGRQFSNSRSEMNVSTLELGDSALYLCASSAGGVLRHGYTFGSGTRLTVV.